The 18 T cell receptor beta chains in this list originate from one sample, sequenced in a study of vaccination and CD4 T cells after COVID-19. TCRdb fed the PCR reads into MiXCR, producing one record per CDR3 protein. This table holds roughly 20,000 distinct CDR3 sequences, 62% found once. This material consisted of CD4+ T cells from blood, taken before SARS-CoV-2 vaccination. The source of these receptors is a human donor who had recovered from COVID-19.

The rearrangement uses TRBV7-9 and TRBJ1-3; no firm D call. CDR3 length: 12 residues. Germline values: CDR1 SEHNR, CDR2 FQNEAQ (reference sequence). Trimming shortened V by 1 base and J by 4 bases, and 2 bases separated the two germline ends. CDR3 DNA sequence: TGTGCCAGCAGCTTAGAAGGAAACACCATATATTTT. Its translation is CASSLEGNTIYF.

This clonotype was counted a few times. Because the CDR3's place on the DNA is in doubt, the DNA is left out and the CDR3 is given as listed by TCRdb. The chain employs TRBV7-5 and TRBJ2-7; no DNA check was done on the table's D call, TRBD1. TRBV7-5 is annotated as a pseudogene. 17 amino acids form the CDR3, both terminal residues included. The CDR3 is CISVPEALLGDSYEQYF.

The gene calls are TRBV15 and TRBJ1-5; D is undetermined. Trimming removed 0 bases at V and 4 bases at J, with 1 base between. Germline CDR1 LNHNV, CDR2 YYDKDF (reference sequence). The length of the CDR3 is 12 residues. The CDR3 protein is CATSRDNQPQHF. CDR3 DNA sequence: TGTGCCACCAGCAGAGATAATCAGCCCCAGCATTTT. Combining the CDR3 with reference TRBV15 and TRBJ1-5 gives the whole variable domain DAMVIQNPRYQVTQFGKPVTLSCSQTLNHNVMYWYQQKSSQAPKLLFHYYDKDFNNEADTPDNFQSRRPNTSFCFLDIRSPGLGDTAMYLCATSRDNQPQHFGDGTRLSIL.

The chain is built from TRBV5-1 and TRBJ2-7; TRBD2 is a possible D gene (5 bases). This CDR3 contains 13 residues. Germline CDR1 reads SGHRS; CDR2 reads YFSETQ. The V gene lost 0 bases and the J gene lost 4 bases, with 8 bases spanning the gap. CDR3 DNA sequence: TGCGCCAGCAGCTTGGTTGAGGGATACGAGCAGTACTTC. This sequence encodes CASSLVEGYEQYF.

The chain joins TRBV28 to TRBJ1-6; tentative D call: TRBD1 (5 bases). The CDR3 is 10 amino acids. Germline V lookup: CDR1 MDHEN, CDR2 SYDVKM. Trimming left V 8 bases short and J 12 bases short, with 8 bases between. The CDR3 sequence: CASGQKPLHF. CDR3 DNA sequence: TGTGCCAGCGGACAAAAACCCCTCCACTTT.

This clonotype was seen a few times. This chain connects TRBV20-1 to TRBJ2-2; TRBD1 or TRBD2 may be the D gene (5 bases each). The germline gives CDR1 DFQATT, CDR2 SNEGSKA (reference sequence). This CDR3 contains 12 residues. Between the trimmed V and J ends, which lost 5 bases and 6 bases, there was a span of 10 bases. The CDR3 sequence: CSAGGGSGELFF. The CDR3 coding sequence is TGCAGTGCTGGGGGTGGGTCCGGGGAGCTGTTTTTT.

The J gene is TRBJ2-7, the V gene TRBV10-1, with D tentatively TRBD1 (5 bases). CDR1 and CDR2 (germline): WNHNN, SYGVQD (reference sequence). Trimming took 2 bases from V and 4 from J, leaving 12 bases between them. The CDR3 covers 14 residues. The CDR3 region is CASSEGHKRYEQYF. CDR3 coding DNA: TGCGCCAGCAGTGAGGGACACAAGCGTTACGAGCAGTACTTC.

In its sample, this clonotype was seen a few times. The gene calls are TRBV27 and TRBJ2-5; 7 bases fit TRBD2. The CDR3 is 13 residues long. Germline loops: CDR1 MNHEY, CDR2 SMNVEV (reference sequence). Unmatched junction bases numbered 9, after V lost 11 bases and J lost 3 bases. The CDR3 reads CAPVASGKETQYF. The CDR3 DNA sequence: TGTGCCCCCGTGGCTAGCGGTAAAGAGACCCAGTACTTC.

There are a few counts of this clonotype. The V and J genes are TRBV11-2 and TRBJ2-5, with 7 bases identical to TRBD2. The CDR3 length is 14 residues. CDR1 SGHAT and CDR2 FQNNGV come from the germline V gene. V was clipped by 3 bases and J by 4 bases; unmatched bases: 5. CDR3: CASSLGGVGETQYF. The CDR3 coding sequence is TGTGCCAGCAGCTTGGGGGGGGTCGGAGAGACCCAGTACTTC. The full variable domain, completed using reference TRBV11-2 and TRBJ2-5, is EAGVAQSPRYKIIEKRQSVAFWCNPISGHATLYWYQQILGQGPKLLIQFQNNGVVDDSQLPKDRFSAERLKGVDSTLKIQPAKLEDSAVYLCASSLGGVGETQYFGPGTRLLVL.

This chain links TRBV6-8 with TRBJ1-5, with no clear D. The CDR3 is 14 residues long. From germline, CDR1 is MNHGY and CDR2 SAAAGT. Trimming took off 5 bases at V and 0 bases at J, with 8 bases between the two ends. The CDR3 protein is CASSLSYSNQPQHF. The DNA for the CDR3 is TGTGCCAGCAGTCTGAGTTATAGCAATCAGCCCCAGCATTTT.

J is TRBJ1-5 and V is TRBV28; 7 nucleotides match TRBD1. The V gene end was trimmed by 7 bases and the J gene end by 6 bases; junction bases not matched to a gene: 9. This CDR3 has 14 amino acids. Per the germline V gene, CDR1 is MDHEN and CDR2 is SYDVKM. Written as DNA, the CDR3 is TGTGCCAGCACTTGGGGGGGGACAGCTCAGCCCCAGCATTTT. The encoded protein is CASTWGGTAQPQHF.

The chain uses TRBV7-9 and TRBJ1-4, with D uncertain. Germline lookup yields CDR1 SEHNR and CDR2 FQNEAQ (reference sequence). This CDR3 is 17 amino acids long. V lost 1 base, J lost 8 bases, and 20 bases lay in between. CDR3 sequence: CASSLGVSGDRAEKLFF. CDR3 nucleotide sequence: TGTGCCAGCAGCTTAGGGGTGAGCGGGGATCGTGCGGAAAAACTGTTTTTT.

This clonotype was observed a few times. The V gene is TRBV6-2 or TRBV6-3, the J gene TRBJ2-2; D is unclear. CDR1 is MNHEY, CDR2 SVGEGT, per germline. The CDR3 totals 13 residues. With 2 bases removed from V and 3 bases from J, the gap between germline ends came to 4 bases. This CDR3 reads CASSYRDTGELFF. The CDR3, as DNA: TGTGCCAGCAGTTACAGGGACACCGGGGAGCTGTTTTTT.

The V and J genes are TRBV19 and TRBJ1-5; the D gene is possibly TRBD1 (6 bases). The V end was cut by 5 bases, the J end by 5 bases, with 22 bases between. CDR1 is LNHDA, CDR2 SQIVND, per germline (reference sequence). This CDR3 comprises 17 residues. CDR3 in DNA: TGTGCCAGTAGTCCTTCCAACCGGGGGCAAAAATATCAGCCCCAGCATTTT. It yields the protein CASSPSNRGQKYQPQHF.

The chain joins TRBV6-1 to TRBJ1-5; 7 bases map to TRBD1. The CDR3 has 15 amino acids. CDR1 is MNHNS and CDR2 is SASEGT in the germline V gene. With 7 bases clipped from V and 0 bases from J, the junction kept 6 bases outside the gene matches. The CDR3 nucleotides read TGTGCCAGCAAGCTCGGGACAGTTAGCAATCAGCCCCAGCATTTT. This encodes CASKLGTVSNQPQHF.

This clonotype appeared a few times. This chain links TRBV20-1 with TRBJ2-3, with D perhaps given as TRBD1 or TRBD2 (6 bases each). CDR3 length: 12 residues. Per the germline V gene, CDR1 is DFQATT and CDR2 is SNEGSKA (reference sequence). V shed 6 bases and J shed 2 bases, with 9 bases lying between them. For the CDR3, the DNA is TGCAGTGCGCCGGGGGCCACAGATACGCAGTATTTT. Encoded protein: CSAPGATDTQYF.

The J gene is TRBJ2-1, the V gene TRBV20-1; 10 positions agree with TRBD2. Germline CDR1 and CDR2: DFQATT and SNEGSKA (reference sequence). The junction had 4 bases not matched to a gene; V was cut back by 4 bases and J by 4 bases. The CDR3 is made up of 14 amino acids. CDR3 sequence (DNA): TGCAGTGCTATGGGACTAGCGACTTACAATGAGCAGTTCTTC. This codes for CSAMGLATYNEQFF.

The rearrangement joins TRBV7-3 to TRBJ2-1; 10 nucleotides align to TRBD2. The CDR3 is made up of 15 amino acids. J lost 6 bases, V lost 2 bases, and 4 bases had no gene match. CDR1 is SGHTA and CDR2 is FQGTGA in the germline V gene. The DNA for the CDR3 is TGTGCCAGCAGCTTAGAAGCGGGAGGGCCCAATGAGCAGTTCTTC. This translates into CASSLEAGGPNEQFF.